A single sample is the source of the 21 T cell receptor beta chains below, sequenced in a study of molecular identifiers for immune sequencing clone quantification. In TCRdb, the PCR reads were re-called with MiXCR into one record per CDR3 protein. The sample yields roughly 90,000 distinct CDR3 sequences, approximately 25% seen once. Sequences were obtained from naive CD8+ T cells from blood, with Jurkat cell RNA spiked in. The subset was: FACS-sorted CD8+CD4-CCR7+CD45RA+ naive T cells. These TCRs come from a human donor in good health. Some libraries in this study had Jurkat cell RNA spiked in.

The chain uses TRBV14 and TRBJ2-7; D not resolved. Germline values: CDR1 SGHDN, CDR2 FVKESK. Trimming took off 0 bases at V and 9 bases at J, with 24 bases between the two ends. CDR3 length: 17 residues. The CDR3 nucleotides read TGTGCCAGCAGCCAAGAAATAACTGGGAACCCAACTCCCGGGCAGTACTTC. Residues: CASSQEITGNPTPGQYF.

This clonotype was observed at least ten times. V usage is TRBV29-1 and J usage is TRBJ1-4; the D gene is possibly TRBD1 (6 bases). CDR3 size: 14 residues. The germline gives CDR1 SQVTM, CDR2 ANQGSEA. V was shortened by 3 bases and J by 5 bases, with 13 bases between the two germline ends. The CDR3 is CSVDETGTNEKLFF. The CDR3 bases are TGCAGCGTTGATGAAACAGGGACGAATGAAAAACTGTTTTTT. The variable domain in full, completed from reference TRBV29-1 and TRBJ1-4, reads SAVISQKPSRDICQRGTSLTIQCQVDSQVTMMFWYRQQPGQSLTLIATANQGSEATYESGFVIDKFPISRPNLTFSTLTVSNMSPEDSSIYLCSVDETGTNEKLFFGSGTQLSVL.

To note about this clonotype: A junction end diverges from the germline sequence, so it may reflect a read error. V gene TRBV4-3 combines with J gene TRBJ2-3, with 9 positions matching TRBD2. CDR3 length: 16 residues. Germline CDR1 is LGHNA and CDR2 is YSLEER. The CDR3 reads CARSQDWQGRGGTQYF. CDR3 in DNA: TGCGCCAGAAGCCAAGATTGGCAAGGGCGGGGGGGTACGCAGTATTTT.

Regarding this clonotype: A read error may explain this, as a much larger clone is one base away. The chain couples TRBV16 to TRBJ1-1, with D maybe TRBD1 (5 bases). Trimming shortened V by 2 bases and J by 6 bases, and 16 bases separated the two germline ends. Germline CDR1 KGHSY, CDR2 FQNENV. The CDR3 length is 15 residues. The CDR3 loop reads CASSQTGEAHAEAFF. CDR3 in DNA: TGTGCCAGCAGCCAAACGGGGGAAGCGCACGCTGAAGCTTTCTTT.

This clonotype was detected many times. The chain has TRBV5-1 and TRBJ2-3; tentatively, D is TRBD1 (6 bases). V was pared by 0 bases and J by 3 bases, with 11 bases between. The CDR3 is made up of 15 amino acids. From germline, CDR1 is SGHRS and CDR2 YFSETQ. The CDR3 reads CASSLVMDSTDTQYF. The CDR3 DNA follows: TGCGCCAGCAGCTTGGTTATGGACAGTACAGATACGCAGTATTTT.

Concerning this clonotype itself: At one end, the junction sequence differs from germline, possibly due to a read error. The gene calls are TRBV11-2 and TRBJ1-2, with D unclear. The CDR3 consists of 11 residues. Per the germline V gene, CDR1 is SGHAT and CDR2 is FQNNGV. This CDR3 is CASSFQRETSF. The CDR3 nucleotides read TGTGCCAGCAGCTTTCAAAGGGAGACCTCCTTC.

This clonotype was seen only a few times. The chain's CDR3 is CASSYLEVYGTDTQYF. The CDR3 DNA reads as TGTGCCAGCAGCTACCTTGAGGTTTATGGCACAGATACGCAGTATTTT. This chain links TRBV5-4 with TRBJ2-3; D uncertain. In germline, CDR1 is SGHNT, CDR2 YYREEE (reference sequence). V lost 3 bases and J 1 base, leaving 15 bases between the germline ends. The CDR3 has 16 amino acids.

This clonotype was observed a single time. The junction departs from germline at one end; a sequencing error may be responsible. J is TRBJ2-1 and V is TRBV7-6; D may match TRBD1 or TRBD2 (5 bases each). The CDR3 is 14 amino acids. Germline V gene sequence: CDR1 SGHVS, CDR2 FNYEAQ. CDR3 amino acids: CASSVLGSDNEQVF. CDR3 coding DNA: TGTGCCAGCAGCGTACTAGGGTCGGACAATGAGCAGGTCTTC.

The gene calls are TRBV4-1 and TRBJ2-1, with D maybe TRBD1 (6 bases). The CDR3 length is 13 residues. V was cut by 1 base and J by 8 bases, with 9 bases left in between. The V gene's germline CDR1 is MGHRA and CDR2 YSYEKL. The CDR3 coding sequence is TGCGCCAGCAGCCAAGTTGGGGGCTATGAGCAGTTCTTC. The encoded protein is CASSQVGGYEQFF.

This clonotype was detected a few times. At one boundary the junction diverges from the germline segment, which might be a read error. The CDR3 bases are TGTGCCAGCAGCTTAGCAACTACTGAAGCTTTGTTT. This translates into CASSLATTEALF. The chain links TRBV7-9 to TRBJ1-1; no clear D. Per germline, CDR1 SEHNR and CDR2 FQNEAQ (reference sequence). CDR3 length: 12 residues.

Many counts were recorded for this clonotype. This chain links TRBV15 with TRBJ2-2, with D perhaps matching TRBD2 (5 bases). Trimming pared 0 bases from V and 3 bases from J, leaving 11 bases between. From germline, CDR1 is LNHNV and CDR2 YYDKDF (reference sequence). The CDR3 spans 16 residues. In DNA form, the CDR3 reads TGTGCCACCAGCAGAGAAGAGGGCATTGACACCGGGGAGCTGTTTTTT. It yields the protein CATSREEGIDTGELFF.

The chain links TRBV10-3 to TRBJ2-5; TRBD2 agrees at 11 bases. This CDR3 is 17 amino acids long. V shed 2 bases and J 2 bases; nucleotides not matched to a gene: 7. Germline lookup yields CDR1 ENHRY and CDR2 SYGVKD. The CDR3 DNA reads TGTGCCATCAGTGAGACCTATACTAGCGGGGGTCAAGAGACCCAGTACTTC. Its protein is CAISETYTSGGQETQYF.

Note on this clonotype: A clone one base away is much larger, so this may be a read error. The chain is built from TRBV4-3 and TRBJ2-7; D is unresolved. This CDR3 region has 15 residues. With 1 base removed from V and 7 bases from J, the gap between germline ends came to 17 bases. Germline values: CDR1 LGHNA, CDR2 YSLEER. The CDR3 spells CASSQGYAARNEQYF. For the CDR3, the DNA is TGCGCCAGCAGCCAAGGATATGCGGCTAGGAATGAGCAGTACTTC.

This clonotype was seen once. This chain connects TRBV7-3 to TRBJ2-1; possibly TRBD2 for D (6 bases). Germline loops: CDR1 SGHTA, CDR2 FQGTGA. CDR3 length equals 14 residues. Trimming cost V 7 bases and J 6 bases, with 16 bases left between them. The CDR3 loop is CASNSSGGTNEQFF. In DNA, the CDR3 is TGTGCCAGCAACTCCTCCGGGGGTACCAATGAGCAGTTCTTC. The full variable domain, completed using reference TRBV7-3 and TRBJ2-1, is GAGVSQTPSNKVTEKGKYVELRCDPISGHTALYWYRQSLGQGPEFLIYFQGTGAADDSGLPNDRFFAVRPEGSVSTLKIQRTERGDSAVYLCASNSSGGTNEQFFGPGTRLTVL.

This clonotype was counted only a few times. V usage is TRBV27 and J usage is TRBJ2-1; TRBD1 aligns across 7 bases. The CDR3 covers 12 residues. V shed 6 bases and J 9 bases; nucleotides not matched to a gene: 5. The V gene's germline CDR1 is MNHEY and CDR2 SMNVEV (reference sequence). The CDR3 DNA sequence: TGTGCCAGCAGCACAGGGGTGAGTGAGCAGTTCTTC. As protein: CASSTGVSEQFF.

In its sample, this clonotype was seen a few times. This rearrangement joins TRBV19 to TRBJ2-1, with a tentative D call TRBD1 (6 bases). This CDR3 comprises 15 residues. CDR1 is LNHDA and CDR2 is SQIVND in the germline V gene (reference sequence). Trimming cost V 3 bases and J 4 bases, with 13 bases left between them. CDR3: CASSIFGQNYNEQFF. The CDR3 DNA reads TGTGCCAGTAGTATCTTCGGACAGAATTACAATGAGCAGTTCTTC.

Many counts were recorded for this clonotype. The chain carries TRBV28 and TRBJ2-3; 9 bases match TRBD2. CDR3 length: 16 amino acids. From germline, CDR1 is MDHEN and CDR2 SYDVKM. V trimming: 3 bases; J trimming: 4 bases; junction bases outside the gene matches: 8. The CDR3 DNA follows: TGTGCCAGCAGTTTCGAGCGGGAGGAACGCCCAGATACGCAGTATTTT. It encodes CASSFEREERPDTQYF.

This clonotype has a count of ten or more. The V and J genes are TRBV6-5 and TRBJ2-1; 7 bases map to TRBD2. This CDR3 region has 15 residues. The germline CDR1 and CDR2 sequences are MNHEY and SVGAGI. The V segment lost 1 base and the J segment 4 bases; nucleotides outside the gene matches: 4. Here the CDR3 DNA reads TGTGCCAGCAGTTACTACGGGGGGTTATACAATGAGCAGTTCTTC. Translating gives CASSYYGGLYNEQFF.

This clonotype was recorded only once. This may come from a read error, since a much larger clone is one base off. The rearrangement uses TRBV28 and TRBJ1-2; D possibly corresponds to TRBD1 (6 bases). This CDR3 has 14 residues. Germline CDR1 and CDR2: MDHEN and SYDVKM. CDR3 region: CASSRARGNRGYSF. In DNA form, the CDR3 reads TGTGCCAGCAGTCGTGCCAGGGGAAATCGTGGCTACTCCTTC.

This clonotype was found a few times. The rearrangement joins TRBV28 to TRBJ2-5; TRBD1 matches 8 bases. The V gene end was trimmed by 5 bases and the J gene end by 2 bases; junction bases not matched to a gene: 7. The germline gives CDR1 MDHEN, CDR2 SYDVKM. The CDR3 is made up of 15 amino acids. CDR3 in amino acids: CASSDRGIGQETQYF. The DNA for the CDR3 is TGTGCCAGCAGTGACAGGGGTATTGGGCAAGAGACCCAGTACTTC.

The gene calls are TRBV4-1 and TRBJ2-3; 8 bases agree with TRBD1. Trimming cost V 0 bases and J 5 bases; bases outside gene matches: 7. This CDR3 spans 16 amino acids. Germline V gives CDR1 MGHRA, CDR2 YSYEKL. The DNA for the CDR3 is TGCGCCAGCAGCCAAGAGGACAGGGCGATGGGAGATACGCAGTATTTT. Protein product: CASSQEDRAMGDTQYF.